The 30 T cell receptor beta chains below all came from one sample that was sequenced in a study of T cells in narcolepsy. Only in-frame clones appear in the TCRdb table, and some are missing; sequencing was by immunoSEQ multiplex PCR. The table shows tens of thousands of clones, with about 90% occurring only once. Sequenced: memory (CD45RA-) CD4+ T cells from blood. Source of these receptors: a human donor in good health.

As DNA, the CDR3 is TGTGCCAGCAGCGGGACAGGGATTAACACCGGGGAGCTGTTTTTT. Amino acids: CASSGTGINTGELFF. V is TRBV2 and J is TRBJ2-2, with TRBD1 matching over 9 bases. The trim removed 6 bases at V and 2 bases at J, leaving 4 bases unmatched. The CDR3 consists of 15 residues. Germline V CDR1 and CDR2: SNHLY, FYNNEI.

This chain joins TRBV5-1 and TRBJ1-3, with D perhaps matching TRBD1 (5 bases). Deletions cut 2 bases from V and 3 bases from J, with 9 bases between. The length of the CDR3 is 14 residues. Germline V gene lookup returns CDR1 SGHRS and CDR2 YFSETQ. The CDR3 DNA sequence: TGCGCCAGCAGCTTAGGAGGGGTTGGAAACACCATATATTTT. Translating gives CASSLGGVGNTIYF.

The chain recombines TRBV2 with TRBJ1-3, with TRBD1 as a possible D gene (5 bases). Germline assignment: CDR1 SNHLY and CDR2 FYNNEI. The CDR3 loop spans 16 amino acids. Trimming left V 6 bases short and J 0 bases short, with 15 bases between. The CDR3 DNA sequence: TGTGCCAGCAGCGACGACAGCCTTTACTCTGGAAACACCATATATTTT. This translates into CASSDDSLYSGNTIYF.

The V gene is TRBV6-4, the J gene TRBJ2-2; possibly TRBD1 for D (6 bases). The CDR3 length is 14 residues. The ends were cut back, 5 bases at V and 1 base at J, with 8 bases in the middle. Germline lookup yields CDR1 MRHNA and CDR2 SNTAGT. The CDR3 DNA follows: TGTGCCAGCAGTTTGACAGGGAACACCGGGGAGCTGTTTTTT. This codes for CASSLTGNTGELFF.

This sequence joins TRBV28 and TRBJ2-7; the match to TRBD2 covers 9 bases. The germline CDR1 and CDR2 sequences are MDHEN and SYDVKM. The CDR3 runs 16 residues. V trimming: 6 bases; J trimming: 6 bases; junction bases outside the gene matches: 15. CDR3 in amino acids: CASSLLRPGLAGEQYF. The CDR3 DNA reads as TGTGCCAGCAGCCTTCTACGACCGGGACTAGCTGGCGAGCAGTACTTC.

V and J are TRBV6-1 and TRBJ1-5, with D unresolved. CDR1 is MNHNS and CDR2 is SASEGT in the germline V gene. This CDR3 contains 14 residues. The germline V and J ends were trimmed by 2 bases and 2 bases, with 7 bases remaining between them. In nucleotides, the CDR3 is TGTGCCAGCAGTGAAATTGGTGGCAATCAGCCCCAGCATTTT. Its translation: CASSEIGGNQPQHF.

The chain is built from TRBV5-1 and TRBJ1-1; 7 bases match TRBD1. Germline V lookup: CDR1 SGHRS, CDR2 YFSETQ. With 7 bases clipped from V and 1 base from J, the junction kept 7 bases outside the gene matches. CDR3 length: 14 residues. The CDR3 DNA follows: TGCGCCAGCTACGAAAGGGGGCGGAACACTGAAGCTTTCTTT. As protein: CASYERGRNTEAFF.

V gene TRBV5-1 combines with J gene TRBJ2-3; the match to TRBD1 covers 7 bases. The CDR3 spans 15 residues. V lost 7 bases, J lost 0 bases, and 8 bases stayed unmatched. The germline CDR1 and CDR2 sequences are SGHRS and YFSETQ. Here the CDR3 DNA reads TGCGCCAGCCATCCGGGACAGCCTAGCACAGATACGCAGTATTTT. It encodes CASHPGQPSTDTQYF. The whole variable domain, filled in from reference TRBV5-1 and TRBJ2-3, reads KAGVTQTPRYLIKTRGQQVTLSCSPISGHRSVSWYQQTPGQGLQFLFEYFSETQRNKGNFPGRFSGRQFSNSRSEMNVSTLELGDSALYLCASHPGQPSTDTQYFGPGTRLTVL.

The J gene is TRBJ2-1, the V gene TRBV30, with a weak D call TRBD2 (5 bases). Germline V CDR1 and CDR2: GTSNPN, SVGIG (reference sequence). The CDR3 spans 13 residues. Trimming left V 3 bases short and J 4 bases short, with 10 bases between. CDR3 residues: CAWRTTGYNEQFF. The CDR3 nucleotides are TGTGCCTGGAGGACCACGGGGTACAATGAGCAGTTCTTC.

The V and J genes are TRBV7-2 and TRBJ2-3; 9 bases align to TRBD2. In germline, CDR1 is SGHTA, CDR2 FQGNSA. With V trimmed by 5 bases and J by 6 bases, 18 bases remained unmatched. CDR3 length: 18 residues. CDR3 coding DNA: TGTGCCAGCAGCCCTTTGGGGGGAGGCGGGAGGGCCGCTGATACGCAGTATTTT. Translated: CASSPLGGGGRAADTQYF.

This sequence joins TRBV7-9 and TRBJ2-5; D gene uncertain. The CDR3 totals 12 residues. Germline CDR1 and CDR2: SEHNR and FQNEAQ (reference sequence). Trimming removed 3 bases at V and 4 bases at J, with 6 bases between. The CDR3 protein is CASSFRPETQYF. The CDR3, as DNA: TGTGCCAGCAGCTTTCGTCCAGAGACCCAGTACTTC. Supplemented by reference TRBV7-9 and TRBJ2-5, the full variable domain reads DTGVSQNPRHKITKRGQNVTFRCDPISEHNRLYWYRQTLGQGPEFLTYFQNEAQLEKSRLLSDRFSAERPKGSFSTLEIQRTEQGDSAMYLCASSFRPETQYFGPGTRLLVL.

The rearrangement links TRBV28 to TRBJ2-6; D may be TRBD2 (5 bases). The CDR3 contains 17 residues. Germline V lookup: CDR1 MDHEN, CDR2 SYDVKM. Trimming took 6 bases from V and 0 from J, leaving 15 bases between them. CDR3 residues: CASSRDIGSSGANVLTF. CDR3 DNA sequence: TGTGCCAGCAGCCGAGATATAGGGAGCTCTGGGGCCAACGTCCTGACTTTC.

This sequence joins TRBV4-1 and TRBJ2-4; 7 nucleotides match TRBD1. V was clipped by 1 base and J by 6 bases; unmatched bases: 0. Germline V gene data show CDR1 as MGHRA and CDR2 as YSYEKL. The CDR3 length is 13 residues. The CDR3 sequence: CASSQGDRNIQYF. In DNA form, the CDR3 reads TGCGCCAGCAGCCAAGGGGACAGAAACATTCAGTACTTC.

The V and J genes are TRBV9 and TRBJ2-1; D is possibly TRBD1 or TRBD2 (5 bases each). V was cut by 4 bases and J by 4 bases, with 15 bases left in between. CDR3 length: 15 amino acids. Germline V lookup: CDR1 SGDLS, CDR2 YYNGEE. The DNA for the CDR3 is TGTGCCAGCAGCCCCGACAGCGGTCCTTACAATGAGCAGTTCTTC. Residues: CASSPDSGPYNEQFF.

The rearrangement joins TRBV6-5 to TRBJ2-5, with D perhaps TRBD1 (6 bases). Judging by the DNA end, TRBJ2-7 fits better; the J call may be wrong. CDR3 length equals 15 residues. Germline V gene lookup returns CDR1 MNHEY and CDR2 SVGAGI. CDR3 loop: CASSYEGVRPYEQYF. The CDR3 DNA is TGTGCCAGCAGTTACGAGGGGGTGAGGCCCTACGAGCAGTACTTC.

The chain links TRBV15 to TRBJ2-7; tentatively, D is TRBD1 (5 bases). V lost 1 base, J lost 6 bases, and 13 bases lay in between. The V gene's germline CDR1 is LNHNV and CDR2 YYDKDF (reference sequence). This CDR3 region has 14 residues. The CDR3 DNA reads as TGTGCCACCAGCAGAGTAGGCAGGGATGGCGAGCAGTACTTC. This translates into CATSRVGRDGEQYF.

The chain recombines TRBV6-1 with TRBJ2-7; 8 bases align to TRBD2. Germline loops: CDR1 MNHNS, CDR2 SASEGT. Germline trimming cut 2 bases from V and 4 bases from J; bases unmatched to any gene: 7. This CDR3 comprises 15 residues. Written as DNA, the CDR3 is TGTGCCAGCAGTGAATCGAGCGGGGGCGGATACGAGCAGTACTTC. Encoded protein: CASSESSGGGYEQYF.

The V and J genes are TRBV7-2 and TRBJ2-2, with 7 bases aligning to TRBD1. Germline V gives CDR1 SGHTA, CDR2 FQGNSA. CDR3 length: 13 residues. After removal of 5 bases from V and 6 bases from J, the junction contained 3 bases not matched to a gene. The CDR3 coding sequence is TGTGCCAGCAGCCCGCAGGGGGCCGGGGAGCTGTTTTTT. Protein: CASSPQGAGELFF.

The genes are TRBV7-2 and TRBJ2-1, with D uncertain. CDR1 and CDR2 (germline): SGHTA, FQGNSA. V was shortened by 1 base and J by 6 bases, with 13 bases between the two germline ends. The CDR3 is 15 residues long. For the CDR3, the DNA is TGTGCCAGCAGCTTAGGATTACCAGGATTCAATGAGCAGTTCTTC. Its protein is CASSLGLPGFNEQFF. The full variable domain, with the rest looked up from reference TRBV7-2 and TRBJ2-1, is GAGVSQSPSNKVTEKGKDVELRCDPISGHTALYWYRQSLGQGLEFLIYFQGNSAPDKSGLPSDRFSAERTGGSVSTLTIQRTQQEDSAVYLCASSLGLPGFNEQFFGPGTRLTVL.

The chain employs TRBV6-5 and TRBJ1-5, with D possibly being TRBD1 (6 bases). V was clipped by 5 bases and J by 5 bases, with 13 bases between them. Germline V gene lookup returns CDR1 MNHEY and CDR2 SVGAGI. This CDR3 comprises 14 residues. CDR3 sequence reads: CASSQTGTYQPQHF. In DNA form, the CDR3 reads TGTGCCAGCAGTCAAACAGGGACCTATCAGCCCCAGCATTTT.

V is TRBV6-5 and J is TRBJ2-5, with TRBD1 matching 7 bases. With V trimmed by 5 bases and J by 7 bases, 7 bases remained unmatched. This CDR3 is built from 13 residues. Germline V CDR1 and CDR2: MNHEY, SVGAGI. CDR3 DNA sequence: TGTGCCAGCAGTGAAAGACAGGGTTTGACCCAGTACTTC. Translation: CASSERQGLTQYF.

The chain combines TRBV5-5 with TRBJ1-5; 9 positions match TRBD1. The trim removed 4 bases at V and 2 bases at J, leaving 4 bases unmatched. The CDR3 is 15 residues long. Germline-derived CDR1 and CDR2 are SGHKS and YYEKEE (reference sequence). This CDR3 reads CASSRWTGGNQPQHF. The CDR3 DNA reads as TGTGCCAGCAGCCGATGGACAGGGGGCAATCAGCCCCAGCATTTT.

The CDR3, as DNA: TGTGCCAGCAGCTTGGCAGGAGACCAGCCCCAGCATTTT. Encoded protein: CASSLAGDQPQHF. V usage is TRBV11-2 and J usage is TRBJ1-5; D is undetermined. The CDR3 is 13 amino acids. V lost 3 bases and J 7 bases, leaving 10 bases between the germline ends. Germline V gene data show CDR1 as SGHAT and CDR2 as FQNNGV.

DNA for the CDR3: TGTGCCAGTAGCGTGACGCGAGCTCAAGAGACCCAGTACTTC. As protein: CASSVTRAQETQYF. V usage is TRBV19 and J usage is TRBJ2-5; D unresolved. The CDR3 consists of 14 residues. Per the germline V gene, CDR1 is LNHDA and CDR2 is SQIVND (reference sequence). With 6 bases removed from V and 2 bases from J, the gap between germline ends came to 13 bases.

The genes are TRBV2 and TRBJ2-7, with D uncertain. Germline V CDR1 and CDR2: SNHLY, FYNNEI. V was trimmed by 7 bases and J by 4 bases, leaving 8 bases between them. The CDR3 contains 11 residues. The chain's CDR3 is CASTAEYEQYF. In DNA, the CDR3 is TGTGCCAGCACCGCCGAGTACGAGCAGTACTTC.

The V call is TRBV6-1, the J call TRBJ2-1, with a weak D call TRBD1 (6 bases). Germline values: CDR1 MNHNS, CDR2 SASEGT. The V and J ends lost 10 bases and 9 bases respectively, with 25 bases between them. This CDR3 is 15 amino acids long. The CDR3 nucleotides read TGTGCCACAAATCCCTACGGGACAAGGAGTGGTGAGCAGTTCTTC. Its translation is CATNPYGTRSGEQFF.

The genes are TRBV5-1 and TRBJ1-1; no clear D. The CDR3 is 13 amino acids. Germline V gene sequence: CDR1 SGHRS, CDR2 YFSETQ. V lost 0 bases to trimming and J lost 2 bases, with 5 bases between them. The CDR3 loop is CASSLVSNTEAFF. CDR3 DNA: TGCGCCAGCAGCTTGGTCAGTAACACTGAAGCTTTCTTT. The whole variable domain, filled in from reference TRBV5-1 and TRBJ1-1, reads KAGVTQTPRYLIKTRGQQVTLSCSPISGHRSVSWYQQTPGQGLQFLFEYFSETQRNKGNFPGRFSGRQFSNSRSEMNVSTLELGDSALYLCASSLVSNTEAFFGQGTRLTVV.

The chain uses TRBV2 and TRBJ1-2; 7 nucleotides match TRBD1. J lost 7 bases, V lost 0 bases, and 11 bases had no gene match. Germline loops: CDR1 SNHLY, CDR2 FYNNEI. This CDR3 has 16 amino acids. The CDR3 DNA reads TGTGCCAGCAGTGAAGCCCTACAGGGGAGAGGCGGTGGCTACACCTTC. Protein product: CASSEALQGRGGGYTF. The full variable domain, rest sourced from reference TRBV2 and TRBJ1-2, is EPEVTQTPSHQVTQMGQEVILRCVPISNHLYFYWYRQILGQKVEFLVSFYNNEISEKSEIFDDQFSVERPDGSNFTLKIRSTKLEDSAMYFCASSEALQGRGGGYTFGSGTRLTVV.

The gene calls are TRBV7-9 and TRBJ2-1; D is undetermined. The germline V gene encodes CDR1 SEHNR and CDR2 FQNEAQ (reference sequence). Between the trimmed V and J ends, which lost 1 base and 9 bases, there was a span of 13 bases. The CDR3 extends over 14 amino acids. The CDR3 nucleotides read TGTGCCAGCAGCTTAGATACGAGTAGGAGTGAGCAGTTCTTC. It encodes CASSLDTSRSEQFF. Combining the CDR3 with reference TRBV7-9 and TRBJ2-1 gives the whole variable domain DTGVSQNPRHKITKRGQNVTFRCDPISEHNRLYWYRQTLGQGPEFLTYFQNEAQLEKSRLLSDRFSAERPKGSFSTLEIQRTEQGDSAMYLCASSLDTSRSEQFFGPGTRLTVL.

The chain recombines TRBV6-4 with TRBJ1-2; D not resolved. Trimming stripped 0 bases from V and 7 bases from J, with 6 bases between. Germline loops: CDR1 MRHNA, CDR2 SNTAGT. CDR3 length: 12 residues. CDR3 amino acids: CASSDSAGGYTF. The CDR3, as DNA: TGTGCCAGCAGTGACTCGGCCGGTGGCTACACCTTC.